The next 3 T cell receptor beta chains were all read from a single sample in a study of control samples from healthy donors and cancer patients. TCRdb's table, derived via immunoSEQ multiplex PCR, lists solely in-frame clones and lacks some. The table has 130,000 to 150,000 clones, approximately 91% seen once. Material for sequencing was blood. These receptors originate from a young woman in good health.

This clone has a handful of counts. The genes are TRBV29-1 and TRBJ2-1; 13 bases map to TRBD2. The CDR3 extends over 14 amino acids. Losses at the gene ends were 8 bases for V and 7 bases for J; bases not matched to a gene: 8. The germline CDR1 and CDR2 sequences are SQVTM and ANQGSEA. Written as DNA, the CDR3 is TGCAGCCTGTCCGGGACTAGCGGGACGAATGAGCAGTTCTTC. This gives the protein CSLSGTSGTNEQFF.

CDR3 sequence (DNA): TGTGCCAGCAGTTTACCACAGGGGATTCAGCCCCAGCATTTT. Translated, it gives CASSLPQGIQPQHF. The chain combines TRBV28 with TRBJ1-5; 7 positions agree with TRBD1. J was trimmed by 6 bases and V by 2 bases; bases with no gene match: 4. CDR1 MDHEN and CDR2 SYDVKM come from the germline V gene. The CDR3 totals 14 residues.

The chain links TRBV5-1 to TRBJ1-1, with TRBD1 identical over 7 bases. The V gene end was trimmed by 4 bases and the J gene end by 1 base; junction bases not matched to a gene: 10. This CDR3 has 16 amino acids. Germline CDR1 and CDR2: SGHRS and YFSETQ. Here the CDR3 DNA reads TGCGCCAGCAGCCCCCGACGACAGGGACCGAACACTGAAGCTTTCTTT. This sequence encodes CASSPRRQGPNTEAFF.